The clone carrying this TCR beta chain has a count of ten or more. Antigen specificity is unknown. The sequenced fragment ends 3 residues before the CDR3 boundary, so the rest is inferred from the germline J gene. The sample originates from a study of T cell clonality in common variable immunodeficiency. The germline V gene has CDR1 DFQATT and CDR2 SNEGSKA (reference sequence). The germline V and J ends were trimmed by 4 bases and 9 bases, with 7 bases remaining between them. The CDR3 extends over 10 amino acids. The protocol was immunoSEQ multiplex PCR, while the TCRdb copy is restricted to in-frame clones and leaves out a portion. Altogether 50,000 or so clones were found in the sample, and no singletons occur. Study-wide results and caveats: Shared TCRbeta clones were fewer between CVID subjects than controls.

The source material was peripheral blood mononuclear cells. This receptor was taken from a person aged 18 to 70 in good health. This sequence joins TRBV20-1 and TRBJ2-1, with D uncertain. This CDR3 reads CSATSGEQFF. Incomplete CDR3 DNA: TGCAGTGCTACCTCCGGTGAG.